The 23 T cell receptor beta chains in this list originate from one sample, sequenced in a study of cytomegalovirus exposure and HLA in healthy donors. The PCR made use of 60 Vbeta and 13 Jbeta primers. Using immunoSEQ multiplex PCR, the repertoire was profiled, and TCRdb retains in-frame clones only, with some absent. This sample has about 180,000 clones; 75% to 85% occur once, and the top ten carry about 1.3%. Sequences were obtained from PBMCs. The receptors originated from a girl aged 2 to 9 in good health and CMV-seropositive.

J is TRBJ1-2 and V is TRBV27; 9 positions agree with TRBD1. CDR1 and CDR2 from the germline V gene are MNHEY and SMNVEV (reference sequence). V lost 5 bases to trimming and J lost 8 bases; unmatched junction nucleotides: 15. This CDR3 region has 16 residues. As DNA, the CDR3 is TGTGCCAGCAGTCCCCTGGACAGGGGAGCCTCATTAGGCTACACCTTC. Protein product: CASSPLDRGASLGYTF.

Here the CDR3 DNA reads TGTGCCAGCAGCTTAGCCGTAAACTATGGCTACACCTTC. The encoded protein is CASSLAVNYGYTF. The chain couples TRBV7-9 to TRBJ1-2; D gene ambiguous. V was pared by 0 bases and J by 2 bases, with 4 bases between. CDR1 and CDR2 from the germline V gene are SEHNR and FQNEAQ (reference sequence). CDR3 size: 13 residues. The variable domain in full, completed from reference TRBV7-9 and TRBJ1-2, reads DTGVSQNPRHKITKRGQNVTFRCDPISEHNRLYWYRQTLGQGPEFLTYFQNEAQLEKSRLLSDRFSAERPKGSFSTLEIQRTEQGDSAMYLCASSLAVNYGYTFGSGTRLTVV.

This clone occurred a few times. The chain combines TRBV5-6 with TRBJ1-1; TRBD1 agrees at 11 bases. Per germline, CDR1 SGHDT and CDR2 YYEEEE. V trimming: 4 bases; J trimming: 2 bases; junction bases outside the gene matches: 7. This CDR3 is 16 amino acids long. The chain's CDR3 is CASSLPGQGVNTEAFF. In DNA form, the CDR3 reads TGTGCCAGCAGCCTACCGGGACAGGGGGTTAACACTGAAGCTTTCTTT.

CDR3 in DNA: TGCGCCAGCAGCCAAGGAGGGAGTAGCTCCTACGAGCAGTACTTC. Translation: CASSQGGSSSYEQYF. The rearrangement uses TRBV4-1 and TRBJ2-7, with D possibly matching TRBD2 (5 bases). V lost 1 base to trimming and J lost 0 bases, with 10 bases between them. Germline V gene sequence: CDR1 MGHRA, CDR2 YSYEKL. The CDR3 sequence is 15 residues long.

The rearrangement links TRBV27 to TRBJ1-6; TRBD1 matches at 10 bases. Germline CDR1 MNHEY, CDR2 SMNVEV (reference sequence). V lost 7 bases and J lost 9; bases outside the gene matches: 6. This CDR3 spans 14 amino acids. CDR3 sequence (DNA): TGTGCCAGCACACCGACAGGGGGCAGTTCACCCCTCCACTTT. It encodes CASTPTGGSSPLHF.

V gene TRBV9 combines with J gene TRBJ1-3, with no clear D. The CDR3 has 15 residues. Per the germline V gene, CDR1 is SGDLS and CDR2 is YYNGEE. Trimming removed 4 bases at V and 2 bases at J, with 13 bases between. CDR3 in amino acids: CASSSVLGPGNTIYF. In DNA form, the CDR3 reads TGTGCCAGCAGCTCTGTTTTGGGCCCTGGAAACACCATATATTTT.

This chain links TRBV19 with TRBJ1-1, with TRBD1 identical over 7 bases. V lost 4 bases to trimming and J lost 0 bases; unmatched junction nucleotides: 2. The CDR3 length is 14 residues. CDR1 and CDR2 (germline): LNHDA, SQIVND (reference sequence). The CDR3 sequence: CASSRGQLNTEAFF. The CDR3 nucleotides read TGTGCCAGTAGTAGGGGACAGTTGAACACTGAAGCTTTCTTT.

The chain couples TRBV6-5 to TRBJ1-1; D remains ambiguous. Germline V lookup: CDR1 MNHEY, CDR2 SVGAGI. The germline V and J ends were trimmed by 5 bases and 3 bases, with 10 bases remaining between them. The CDR3 is 13 residues long. The CDR3 DNA reads TGTGCCAGCAGTCCACCAGGTTACACTGAAGCTTTCTTT. It translates to CASSPPGYTEAFF.

The chain has TRBV11-2 and TRBJ1-1; TRBD1 might be the D (5 bases). Germline values: CDR1 SGHAT, CDR2 FQNNGV. The germline V and J ends were trimmed by 3 bases and 10 bases, with 12 bases remaining between them. There are 12 residues in the CDR3. The chain's CDR3 is CASSFKSTGAFF. CDR3 DNA sequence: TGTGCCAGCAGCTTCAAGAGCACAGGAGCTTTCTTT.

CDR3 sequence (DNA): TGTGCCAGCAGCCTCTTACTCCCTGTAGCGGGAGTTGCAGATACGCAGTATTTT. Encoded protein: CASSLLLPVAGVADTQYF. The rearrangement links TRBV11-1 to TRBJ2-3, with 9 bases aligning to TRBD2. This CDR3 comprises 18 residues. Germline V gene lookup returns CDR1 SGHAT and CDR2 FQDESV (reference sequence). V shed 5 bases and J 4 bases; nucleotides not matched to a gene: 16.

The chain is built from TRBV7-8 and TRBJ1-5; D remains unclear. Trimming took 5 bases from V and 0 from J, leaving 11 bases between them. Germline loops: CDR1 SGHVS, CDR2 FQNEAQ. The CDR3 extends over 15 amino acids. In DNA form, the CDR3 reads TGTGCCAGCAGCCTCAACAGATATAGCAATCAGCCCCAGCATTTT. Translation: CASSLNRYSNQPQHF.

The J gene is TRBJ2-7, the V gene TRBV12-5; D gene uncertain. CDR1 is LGHNT, CDR2 FRNRAP, per germline. Deletions cut 1 base from V and 6 bases from J, with 10 bases between. The CDR3 is 13 residues long. CDR3 sequence (DNA): TGTGCTAGTGGTTTGGAGTCCGGGTCCGAGCAGTACTTC. Residues: CASGLESGSEQYF.

The chain recombines TRBV6-5 with TRBJ1-1, with 10 positions matching TRBD1. CDR3 length equals 13 residues. CDR1 and CDR2 from the germline V gene are MNHEY and SVGAGI. Losses at the gene ends were 5 bases for V and 5 bases for J; bases not matched to a gene: 2. DNA for the CDR3: TGTGCCAGCAGTCGGACAGGGGGGACTGAAGCTTTCTTT. Its translation is CASSRTGGTEAFF.

This clone has only a few counts. The CDR3 protein is CASSDGAGQPQHF. The CDR3 DNA sequence: TGTGCCAGCAGTGATGGCGCCGGGCAGCCCCAGCATTTT. The chain couples TRBV6-1 to TRBJ1-5; D uncertain. The V gene lost 3 bases and the J gene lost 7 bases, with 10 bases spanning the gap. This CDR3 region has 13 residues. Germline assignment: CDR1 MNHNS and CDR2 SASEGT.

The chain couples TRBV7-6 to TRBJ1-1; the D gene is possibly TRBD1 (6 bases). Trimming pared 5 bases from V and 3 bases from J, leaving 10 bases between. CDR3 length: 13 residues. Germline CDR1 SGHVS, CDR2 FNYEAQ. The CDR3 sequence is CASSQGQHTEAFF. DNA of the CDR3: TGTGCCAGCAGCCAGGGGCAGCACACTGAAGCTTTCTTT.

The chain carries TRBV29-1 and TRBJ1-1; no firm D call. Germline CDR1 is SQVTM and CDR2 is ANQGSEA. This CDR3 is 13 amino acids long. The V gene lost 6 bases and the J gene lost 1 base, with 12 bases spanning the gap. CDR3 sequence: CSVPTAGNTEAFF. The CDR3 bases are TGCAGCGTACCGACTGCCGGGAACACTGAAGCTTTCTTT.

The V gene is TRBV19, the J gene TRBJ2-4; 9 bases match TRBD1. The CDR3 has 13 amino acids. Trimming cost V 5 bases and J 9 bases; bases outside gene matches: 5. CDR1 LNHDA and CDR2 SQIVND come from the germline V gene (reference sequence). CDR3 loop: CASSPGTGTIQYF. The CDR3, as DNA: TGTGCCAGTAGTCCCGGGACAGGGACCATTCAGTACTTC.

The rearrangement links TRBV6-5 to TRBJ1-1; possibly TRBD1 for D (5 bases). This CDR3 spans 15 amino acids. The germline CDR1 and CDR2 sequences are MNHEY and SVGAGI. CDR3 in DNA: TGTGCGGTTTCGGTATCTCAGGGATTAGGTACTGAAGCTTTCTTT. This sequence encodes CAVSVSQGLGTEAFF.

CDR3 coding DNA: TGTGCCAGCTCTCGGTTCCAGGGGAGGGACACTGAAGCTTTCTTT. As protein: CASSRFQGRDTEAFF. V usage is TRBV18 and J usage is TRBJ1-1; a possible D gene is TRBD1 (6 bases). The CDR3 is 15 amino acids. Germline V gives CDR1 KGHSH, CDR2 LQKENI. V was trimmed by 6 bases and J by 3 bases, leaving 17 bases between them.

This clone came up once. CDR3 in amino acids: CASSERLAGGTDTQYF. CDR3 nucleotides: TGTGCCAGCAGCGAAAGACTAGCGGGGGGGACAGATACGCAGTATTTT. This chain links TRBV13 with TRBJ2-3; 14 positions agree with TRBD2. With 5 bases clipped from V and 3 bases from J, the junction kept 4 bases outside the gene matches. The CDR3 has 16 residues. From germline, CDR1 is PRHDT and CDR2 FYEKMQ (reference sequence).

The V gene is TRBV5-6, the J gene TRBJ1-2, with D uncertain. Germline-derived CDR1 and CDR2 are SGHDT and YYEEEE. V dropped 4 bases and J dropped 10 bases, with 17 bases sitting between them. The length of the CDR3 is 13 residues. The CDR3 region has the DNA TGTGCCAGCAGCGCGGAGGCGTCTGGGTCCTACACCTTC. It codes for CASSAEASGSYTF.

This clone showed up just a few times. V usage is TRBV6-1 and J usage is TRBJ1-2, with TRBD1 matching over 8 bases. Germline V gives CDR1 MNHNS, CDR2 SASEGT. With 4 bases clipped from V and 4 bases from J, the junction kept 5 bases outside the gene matches. CDR3 length: 14 residues. The CDR3 is CASSVRTGFYGYTF. The CDR3 nucleotides are TGTGCCAGCAGTGTAAGGACAGGGTTCTATGGCTACACCTTC.

V and J are TRBV9 and TRBJ1-3, with TRBD1 matching over 9 bases. This CDR3 spans 17 amino acids. The V and J ends lost 4 bases and 3 bases, in that order; junction bases with no gene match: 11. Germline loops: CDR1 SGDLS, CDR2 YYNGEE. This CDR3 is CASSPSGWGQGGNTIYF. The CDR3 DNA sequence: TGTGCCAGCAGCCCGAGTGGGTGGGGACAGGGTGGAAACACCATATATTTT.